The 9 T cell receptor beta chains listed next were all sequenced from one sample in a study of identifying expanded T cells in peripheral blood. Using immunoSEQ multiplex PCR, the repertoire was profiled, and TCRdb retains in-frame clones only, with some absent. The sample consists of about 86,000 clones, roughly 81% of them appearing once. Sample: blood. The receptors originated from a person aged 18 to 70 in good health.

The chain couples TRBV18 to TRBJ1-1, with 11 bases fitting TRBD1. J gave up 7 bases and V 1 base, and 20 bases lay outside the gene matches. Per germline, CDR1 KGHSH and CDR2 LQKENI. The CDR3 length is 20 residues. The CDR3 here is CASSPQNLRDRGSGRNEAFF. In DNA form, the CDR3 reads TGTGCCAGCTCACCACAGAACCTCCGGGACAGGGGGTCGGGAAGGAATGAAGCTTTCTTT.

CDR3: CASSRTGDTQPQHF. The CDR3 region has the DNA TGTGCCAGTAGCCGGACAGGGGATACCCAGCCCCAGCATTTT. The gene calls are TRBV19 and TRBJ1-5; the match to TRBD1 covers 9 bases. The CDR3 covers 14 residues. V lost 6 bases, J lost 7 bases, and 7 bases stayed unmatched. Germline V lookup: CDR1 LNHDA, CDR2 SQIVND (reference sequence).

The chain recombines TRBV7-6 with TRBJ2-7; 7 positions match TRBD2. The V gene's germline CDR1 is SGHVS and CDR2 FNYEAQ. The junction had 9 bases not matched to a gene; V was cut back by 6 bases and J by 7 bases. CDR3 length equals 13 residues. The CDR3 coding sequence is TGTGCCAGCAGTCCCTCCGGGGGGTGGGAGCAGTACTTC. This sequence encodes CASSPSGGWEQYF.

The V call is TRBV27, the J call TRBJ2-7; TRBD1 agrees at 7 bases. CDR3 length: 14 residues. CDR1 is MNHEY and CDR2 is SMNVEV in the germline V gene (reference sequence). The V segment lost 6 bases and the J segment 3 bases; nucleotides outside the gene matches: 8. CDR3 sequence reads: CASRLAGTVYEQYF. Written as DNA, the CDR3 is TGTGCCAGCAGGTTAGCCGGGACAGTCTACGAGCAGTACTTC.

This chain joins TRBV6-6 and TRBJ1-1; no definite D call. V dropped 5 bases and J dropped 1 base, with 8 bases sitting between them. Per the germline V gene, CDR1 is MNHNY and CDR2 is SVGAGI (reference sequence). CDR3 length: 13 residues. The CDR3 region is CASSLRTNTEAFF. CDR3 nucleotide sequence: TGTGCCAGCAGTCTACGGACGAACACTGAAGCTTTCTTT.

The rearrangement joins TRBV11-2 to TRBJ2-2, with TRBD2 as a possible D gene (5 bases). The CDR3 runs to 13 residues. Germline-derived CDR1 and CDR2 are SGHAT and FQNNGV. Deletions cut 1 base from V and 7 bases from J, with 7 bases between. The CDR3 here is CASSLVRGGELFF. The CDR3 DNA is TGTGCCAGCAGCTTAGTTCGGGGCGGGGAGCTGTTTTTT.

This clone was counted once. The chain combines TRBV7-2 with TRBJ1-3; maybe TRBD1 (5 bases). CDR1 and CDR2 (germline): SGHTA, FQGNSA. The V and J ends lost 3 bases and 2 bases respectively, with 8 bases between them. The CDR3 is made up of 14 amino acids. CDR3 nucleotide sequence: TGTGCCAGCAGCTTGGGGGGACCTGGAAACACCATATATTTT. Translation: CASSLGGPGNTIYF. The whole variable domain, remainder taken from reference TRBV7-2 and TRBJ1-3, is GAGVSQSPSNKVTEKGKDVELRCDPISGHTALYWYRQSLGQGLEFLIYFQGNSAPDKSGLPSDRFSAERTGGSVSTLTIQRTQQEDSAVYLCASSLGGPGNTIYFGEGSWLTVV.

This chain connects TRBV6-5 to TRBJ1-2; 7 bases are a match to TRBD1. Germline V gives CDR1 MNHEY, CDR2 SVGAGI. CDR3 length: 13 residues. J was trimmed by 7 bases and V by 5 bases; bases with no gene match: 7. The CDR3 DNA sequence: TGTGCCAGCAGTAGACAGGGAAAAAGTGGCTACACCTTC. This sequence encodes CASSRQGKSGYTF.

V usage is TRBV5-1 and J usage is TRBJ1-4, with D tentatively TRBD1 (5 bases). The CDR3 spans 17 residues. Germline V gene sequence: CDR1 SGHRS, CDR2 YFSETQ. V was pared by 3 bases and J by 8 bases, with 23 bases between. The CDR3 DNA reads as TGCGCCAGCAGCTCCGACAGCTCCCCAACCTACAAAGAAAAACTGTTTTTT. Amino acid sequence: CASSSDSSPTYKEKLFF.